The 32 T cell receptor beta chains presented below share a single source sample, sequenced in a study of neurological immune-mediated disorders. TCRdb independently ran MiXCR on the 5' RACE reads; one entry per CDR3 protein. The sample records some 46,000 distinct CDR3 sequences, 10% being singletons. Sequenced: PBMCs. These receptor sequences come from a man aged 70 or older with HTLV-1-associated myelopathy (HAM/TSP).

This clonotype showed up many times. This chain links TRBV28 with TRBJ1-2; D unresolved. V was trimmed by 1 base and J by 7 bases, leaving 7 bases between them. This CDR3 region has 12 residues. Germline V gives CDR1 MDHEN, CDR2 SYDVKM. For the CDR3, the DNA is TGTGCCAGCAGTTTATCCCTAGGTGGCTACACCTTC. Amino acids: CASSLSLGGYTF.

Ten or more counts support this clonotype. The rearrangement uses TRBV7-6 and TRBJ2-1; 8 bases match TRBD2. Germline V CDR1 and CDR2: SGHVS, FNYEAQ. Trimming took 2 bases from V and 5 from J; bases not matched to a gene: 14. The CDR3 loop spans 18 amino acids. The DNA of the CDR3 is TGTGCCAGCAGCTTATCTGTCAATCACGGGAGGGAAAACAATGAGCAGTTCTTC. Translated: CASSLSVNHGRENNEQFF. The full variable domain, rest sourced from reference TRBV7-6 and TRBJ2-1, is GAGVSQSPRYKVTKRGQDVALRCDPISGHVSLYWYRQALGQGPEFLTYFNYEAQQDKSGLPNDRFSAERPEGSISTLTIQRTEQRDSAMYRCASSLSVNHGRENNEQFFGPGTRLTVL.

The rearrangement joins TRBV7-8 to TRBJ1-2; TRBD1 is a possible D gene (5 bases). The CDR3 sequence is 14 residues long. Germline V gene lookup returns CDR1 SGHVS and CDR2 FQNEAQ. V was cut by 5 bases and J by 3 bases, with 13 bases left in between. The CDR3, as DNA: TGTGCCAGCAGCATAGGGGACCGACACTATGGCTACACCTTC. It yields the protein CASSIGDRHYGYTF.

CDR3 DNA: TGTGCCAGCAGCTCCGATGGCACCCAGTACTACGAGCAGTACTTC. It yields the protein CASSSDGTQYYEQYF. The rearrangement joins TRBV7-2 to TRBJ2-7; no clear D. The germline V gene encodes CDR1 SGHTA and CDR2 FQGNSA. The V gene lost 4 bases and the J gene lost 3 bases, with 16 bases spanning the gap. This CDR3 comprises 15 residues.

This clonotype was counted many times. The chain carries TRBV12-3 or TRBV12-4 and TRBJ2-1; perhaps TRBD1 as D (5 bases). The CDR3 contains 13 residues. Trimming took 7 bases from V and 3 from J, leaving 10 bases between them. The CDR3 region is CASKRTLYNEQFF. The CDR3 coding sequence is TGTGCCAGCAAGAGGACACTCTACAATGAGCAGTTCTTC.

Regarding this clonotype: It may be a read error: a sequence one base away is much more abundant. The chain combines TRBV14 with TRBJ2-7, with D hard to call. CDR3 length: 14 residues. Germline V gene data show CDR1 as SGHDN and CDR2 as FVKESK. The CDR3 sequence: CASSHPDGSYDQYF. CDR3 nucleotide sequence: TGTGCCAGCAGCCACCCGGACGGTTCCTACGATCAGTACTTC. The whole variable domain, remainder taken from reference TRBV14 and TRBJ2-7, is EAGVTQFPSHSVIEKGQTVTLRCDPISGHDNLYWYRRVMGKEIKFLLHFVKESKQDESGMPNNRFLAERTGGTYSTLKVQPAELEDSGVYFCASSHPDGSYDQYFGPGTRLTVT.

The sample holds one count of this clonotype. This chain links TRBV7-3 with TRBJ2-7; the match to TRBD2 covers 9 bases. TRBJ2-1 explains the end of the DNA better; the J call may be wrong. The CDR3 totals 16 residues. Looked up from germline, CDR1 is SGHTA and CDR2 is FQGTGA. This CDR3 is CASSLGGRLAANEQFF. The CDR3 DNA reads as TGTGCCAGCAGCTTGGGGGGCCGACTAGCGGCCAATGAGCAGTTCTTC.

This clonotype has a count of ten or more. This chain uses TRBV7-9 with TRBJ2-3; D call uncertain. The CDR3 has 13 residues. The germline V gene has CDR1 SEHNR and CDR2 FQNEAQ (reference sequence). Trimming shortened V by 5 bases and J by 9 bases, and 15 bases separated the two germline ends. The CDR3, as DNA: TGTGCCAGCAGCCCCATGACTGGCCGCACGCAGTATTTT. Its translation is CASSPMTGRTQYF.

The table lists this clonotype with many counts. The V call is TRBV29-1, the J call TRBJ2-3; D gene ambiguous. This CDR3 is 11 amino acids long. CDR1 and CDR2 (germline): SQVTM, ANQGSEA. V was clipped by 6 bases and J by 3 bases, with 7 bases between them. CDR3 sequence (DNA): TGCAGCGTGGACCGTACAGATACGCAGTATTTT. This sequence encodes CSVDRTDTQYF.

Comment on this clonotype: With a much larger clone just one base away, this may be a read error. The chain recombines TRBV19 with TRBJ1-1, with a tentative D call TRBD1 (5 bases). The CDR3 is made up of 15 amino acids. Trimming stripped 6 bases from V and 5 bases from J, with 19 bases between. Germline V gives CDR1 LNHDA, CDR2 SQIVND (reference sequence). CDR3 in DNA: TGTGCCAGTAGACGGGACGGGGCTACCATTACTGAAGCTTTCTTT. It yields the protein CASRRDGATITEAFF.

This clonotype was detected once. The chain has TRBV29-1 and TRBJ2-7; D may be TRBD1 (5 bases). This CDR3 is 14 amino acids long. Germline CDR1 and CDR2: SQVTM and ANQGSEA. V lost 6 bases and J lost 0, with 15 bases in between. CDR3 sequence: CSVATKGLSYEQYF. Written as DNA, the CDR3 is TGCAGCGTCGCGACGAAGGGGCTCTCCTACGAGCAGTACTTC.

This clonotype has a count of ten or more. The V and J genes are TRBV20-1 and TRBJ2-3; 10 bases map to TRBD2. CDR3 length: 16 amino acids. Germline V lookup: CDR1 DFQATT, CDR2 SNEGSKA (reference sequence). V lost 0 bases to trimming and J lost 3 bases; unmatched junction nucleotides: 6. As DNA, the CDR3 is TGCAGTGCTAGAGATGGGTCTAGCGGGAGAACAGATACGCAGTATTTT. Translated, it gives CSARDGSSGRTDTQYF.

This clonotype showed up many times. This rearrangement joins TRBV7-2 to TRBJ2-3; 8 bases agree with TRBD1. J gave up 3 bases and V 6 bases, and 8 bases lay outside the gene matches. This CDR3 contains 15 residues. From germline, CDR1 is SGHTA and CDR2 FQGNSA. The CDR3 here is CASRLTGERTDTQYF. CDR3 nucleotide sequence: TGTGCCAGCAGATTGACAGGGGAAAGGACAGATACGCAGTATTTT. Using reference TRBV7-2 and TRBJ2-3 for the parts outside the CDR3, the full variable domain is GAGVSQSPSNKVTEKGKDVELRCDPISGHTALYWYRQSLGQGLEFLIYFQGNSAPDKSGLPSDRFSAERTGGSVSTLTIQRTQQEDSAVYLCASRLTGERTDTQYFGPGTRLTVL.

On this clonotype itself: A much larger clone lies a single base off, so this may be a read error. The chain employs TRBV20-1 and TRBJ2-1; the D is unclear. Trimming shortened V by 7 bases and J by 0 bases, and 7 bases separated the two germline ends. The germline V gene has CDR1 DFQATT and CDR2 SNEGSKA (reference sequence). The CDR3 covers 12 residues. The CDR3, as DNA: TGCAGTGGAGGCCACTCCTACAATGAGCAGTTCTTC. Protein product: CSGGHSYNEQFF.

To note about this clonotype: One end of the junction varies from germline; a read error may be responsible. This chain uses TRBV6-5 with TRBJ1-3; 7 nucleotides agree with TRBD1. The CDR3 consists of 17 residues. From germline, CDR1 is MNHEY and CDR2 SVGAGI. The DNA of the CDR3 is TGTGCCAACAGTTACGCGACAGGGCCATACTCTGGAAACACCATATATTTT. Translation: CANSYATGPYSGNTIYF.

As for this clonotype: Germline is not matched at one junction end, which may reflect a read error. The CDR3 region has the DNA TGCGCCAGCAGCAAAGATCGGACAGGCGCCTACGAGCAGTACTTC. This codes for CASSKDRTGAYEQYF. The V and J genes are TRBV4-1 and TRBJ2-7; 7 bases are shared with TRBD1. The CDR3 is 15 amino acids. Germline values: CDR1 MGHRA, CDR2 YSYEKL.

This clonotype has ten or more counts. The V and J genes are TRBV20-1 and TRBJ2-3; D is possibly TRBD2 (6 bases). The CDR3 spans 14 residues. Germline V CDR1 and CDR2: DFQATT, SNEGSKA (reference sequence). V was shortened by 3 bases and J by 5 bases, with 15 bases between the two germline ends. CDR3 in amino acids: CSASGLGGRDTQYF. CDR3 bases: TGCAGTGCTAGTGGGTTAGGAGGGAGAGATACGCAGTATTTT.

This clonotype has ten or more counts. This chain joins TRBV20-1 and TRBJ1-2; D remains unclear. Germline CDR1 and CDR2: DFQATT and SNEGSKA (reference sequence). The CDR3 contains 13 residues. The V gene lost 4 bases and the J gene lost 2 bases, with 11 bases spanning the gap. DNA of the CDR3: TGCAGTGCTACATCCGGGCTGAACTATGGCTACACCTTC. Protein product: CSATSGLNYGYTF.

This clonotype was picked up many times. V gene TRBV20-1 combines with J gene TRBJ2-1; D gene unclear. Trimming shortened V by 5 bases and J by 4 bases, and 18 bases separated the two germline ends. Germline lookup yields CDR1 DFQATT and CDR2 SNEGSKA (reference sequence). CDR3 length: 15 residues. The CDR3 region is CSAVSGGALYNEQFF. The CDR3 DNA sequence: TGCAGTGCTGTGTCGGGCGGAGCCTTATACAATGAGCAGTTCTTC.

This clonotype was counted at least ten times. The chain combines TRBV7-2 with TRBJ1-1; TRBD1 is a possible D gene (6 bases). V was cut by 2 bases and J by 0 bases, with 10 bases left in between. This CDR3 is built from 15 residues. Germline V gene sequence: CDR1 SGHTA, CDR2 FQGNSA. CDR3 sequence: CASSLSTGMNTEAFF. In DNA form, the CDR3 reads TGTGCCAGCAGCTTAAGCACAGGGATGAACACTGAAGCTTTCTTT.

This clonotype was seen at least ten times. The chain couples TRBV28 to TRBJ1-1; no clear D gene. The CDR3 length is 12 residues. Germline-derived CDR1 and CDR2 are MDHEN and SYDVKM. The V end was cut by 7 bases, the J end by 4 bases, with 10 bases between. This CDR3 is CASNARSTEAFF. CDR3 bases: TGTGCCAGCAATGCCCGGAGCACTGAAGCTTTCTTT.

This clonotype was found a few times. This sequence joins TRBV2 and TRBJ2-5; D is perhaps TRBD1 or TRBD2 (5 bases each). CDR1 SNHLY and CDR2 FYNNEI come from the germline V gene. Trimming cost V 6 bases and J 5 bases, with 10 bases left between them. This CDR3 has 12 amino acids. The CDR3 DNA is TGTGCCAGCAGGAGCTGGGGGGAGACCCAGTACTTC. Its translation is CASRSWGETQYF.

With regard to this clonotype: A much bigger clone sits one base away, suggesting this may be a read error. V and J are TRBV20-1 and TRBJ2-1; D possibly matches TRBD1 or TRBD2 (9 bases each). Trimming removed 5 bases at V and 1 base at J, with 27 bases between. CDR3 length: 19 residues. CDR1 is DFQATT and CDR2 is SNEGSKA in the germline V gene (reference sequence). CDR3 sequence: CSAHDRGSVAGVSYNEQFF. Here the CDR3 DNA reads TGCAGTGCTCACGACAGGGGGTCGGTAGCGGGAGTATCCTACAATGAGCAGTTCTTC.

This clonotype was observed many times. This chain uses TRBV7-2 with TRBJ2-1; 15 bases agree with TRBD2. This CDR3 is 16 amino acids long. V gave up 3 bases and J gave up 9 bases; unmatched junction bases: 6. Germline V gene lookup returns CDR1 SGHTA and CDR2 FQGNSA. The CDR3 sequence: CASSFRTSGRGGEQFF. The CDR3 region has the DNA TGTGCCAGCAGCTTTCGGACTAGCGGGAGGGGAGGTGAGCAGTTCTTC.

This clonotype was observed many times. The V gene is TRBV7-2, the J gene TRBJ2-7, with no clear D. Germline V gene data show CDR1 as SGHTA and CDR2 as FQGNSA. Trimming pared 1 base from V and 0 bases from J, leaving 10 bases between. This CDR3 is 15 amino acids long. For the CDR3, the DNA is TGTGCCAGCAGCTTAGATGGTAGACCCTCCTACGAGCAGTACTTC. It is translated as CASSLDGRPSYEQYF.

This clonotype showed up many times. The gene calls are TRBV12-3 or TRBV12-4 and TRBJ2-5; possibly TRBD2 for D (6 bases). Trimming pared 3 bases from V and 2 bases from J, leaving 10 bases between. The CDR3 extends over 14 amino acids. The CDR3 here is CASSFPGGQETQYF. The DNA of the CDR3 is TGTGCCAGCAGTTTCCCCGGGGGTCAAGAGACCCAGTACTTC.

This clonotype was seen many times. V usage is TRBV28 and J usage is TRBJ2-5, with D possibly being TRBD1 (5 bases). The CDR3 has 11 residues. Deletions cut 11 bases from V and 4 bases from J, with 11 bases between. In germline, CDR1 is MDHEN, CDR2 SYDVKM. CDR3 sequence reads: CASQVGETQYF. The CDR3, as DNA: TGTGCCTCACAGGTCGGAGAGACCCAGTACTTC.

This clonotype was detected many times. The DNA for the CDR3 is TGTGCCAGCAGTGACCTGGACAGGGCCTTAGGGACCCAGTACTTC. Its translation is CASSDLDRALGTQYF. The chain employs TRBV6-1 and TRBJ2-5; 8 nucleotides match TRBD1. The ends lost 3 bases at V and 7 bases at J; junction bases unmatched: 10. This CDR3 region has 15 residues. Germline V gene sequence: CDR1 MNHNS, CDR2 SASEGT.

This clonotype was counted ten times or more. The genes are TRBV3-1 and TRBJ2-7, with D maybe TRBD1 (6 bases). Germline V gives CDR1 LGHDT, CDR2 YNNKEL (reference sequence). This CDR3 spans 15 amino acids. Trimming pared 3 bases from V and 6 bases from J, leaving 18 bases between. The CDR3 coding sequence is TGTGCCAGCAGCCAGGGCCGGATACGACAGGTCGAGCAGTACTTC. It yields the protein CASSQGRIRQVEQYF.

This clonotype showed up many times. The rearrangement uses TRBV9 and TRBJ1-1; D is possibly TRBD1 (6 bases). The germline V gene encodes CDR1 SGDLS and CDR2 YYNGEE. The length of the CDR3 is 13 residues. The germline V and J ends were trimmed by 0 bases and 8 bases, with 11 bases remaining between them. CDR3 loop: CASSVVGQPEAFF. CDR3 DNA: TGTGCCAGCAGCGTAGTAGGACAGCCAGAAGCTTTCTTT.

This clonotype was detected ten times or more. The CDR3 spells CASSQKPRDKTQHF. DNA of the CDR3: TGTGCCAGCAGCCAAAAGCCGCGGGACAAAACACAGCATTTT. The chain joins TRBV4-2 to TRBJ1-5; maybe TRBD1 (6 bases). Deletions cut 2 bases from V and 13 bases from J, with 18 bases between. The CDR3 is made up of 14 amino acids. The germline gives CDR1 LGHNA, CDR2 YNFKEQ.

This clonotype was found many times. This chain links TRBV9 with TRBJ2-1; 10 bases map to TRBD2. Unmatched junction bases numbered 7, after V lost 4 bases and J lost 6 bases. The length of the CDR3 is 15 residues. Germline V gives CDR1 SGDLS, CDR2 YYNGEE. CDR3 in DNA: TGTGCCAGCAGCCCTAGCGGGAGAAGAGGCAATGAGCAGTTCTTC. This translates into CASSPSGRRGNEQFF.